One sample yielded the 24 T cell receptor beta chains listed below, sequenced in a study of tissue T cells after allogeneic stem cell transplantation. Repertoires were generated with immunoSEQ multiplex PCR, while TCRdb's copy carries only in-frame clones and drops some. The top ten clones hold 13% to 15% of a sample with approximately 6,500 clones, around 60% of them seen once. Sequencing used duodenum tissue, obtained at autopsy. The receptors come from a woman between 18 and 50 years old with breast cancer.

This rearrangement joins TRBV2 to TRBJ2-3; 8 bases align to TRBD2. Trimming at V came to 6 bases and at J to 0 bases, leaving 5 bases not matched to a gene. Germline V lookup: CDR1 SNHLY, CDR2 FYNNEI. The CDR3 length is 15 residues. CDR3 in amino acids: CASSPLAASTDTQYF. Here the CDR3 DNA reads TGTGCCAGCAGCCCACTAGCGGCAAGCACAGATACGCAGTATTTT.

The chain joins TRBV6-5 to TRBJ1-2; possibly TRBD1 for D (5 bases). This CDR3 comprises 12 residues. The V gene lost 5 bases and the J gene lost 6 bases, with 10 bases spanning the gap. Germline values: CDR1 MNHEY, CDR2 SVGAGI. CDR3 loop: CASSIRRDGYTF. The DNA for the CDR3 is TGTGCCAGCAGTATTCGCAGGGATGGCTACACCTTC.

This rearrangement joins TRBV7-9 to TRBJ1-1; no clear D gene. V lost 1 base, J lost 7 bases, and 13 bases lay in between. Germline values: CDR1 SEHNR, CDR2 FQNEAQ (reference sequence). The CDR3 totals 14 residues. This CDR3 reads CASSLDDPGSEAFF. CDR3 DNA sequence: TGTGCCAGCAGCTTAGATGACCCGGGCAGTGAAGCTTTCTTT.

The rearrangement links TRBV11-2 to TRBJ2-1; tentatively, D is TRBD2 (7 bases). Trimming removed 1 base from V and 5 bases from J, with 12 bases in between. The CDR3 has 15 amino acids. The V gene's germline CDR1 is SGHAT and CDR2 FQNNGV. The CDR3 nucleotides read TGTGCCAGCAGCTTAGTAGGGGGAGGGGACAATGAGCAGTTCTTC. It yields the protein CASSLVGGGDNEQFF. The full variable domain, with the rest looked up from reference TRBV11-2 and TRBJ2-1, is EAGVAQSPRYKIIEKRQSVAFWCNPISGHATLYWYQQILGQGPKLLIQFQNNGVVDDSQLPKDRFSAERLKGVDSTLKIQPAKLEDSAVYLCASSLVGGGDNEQFFGPGTRLTVL.

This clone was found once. The chain's CDR3 is CASSTLTTAEFVRGYTF. The CDR3 DNA follows: TGTGCCAGCAGTACCCTAACGACAGCCGAGTTCGTAAGGGGCTACACCTTC. The chain carries TRBV6-2 or TRBV6-3 and TRBJ1-2, with TRBD1 as a possible D gene (5 bases). Germline CDR1 and CDR2: MNHEY and SVGEGT. The V and J ends lost 5 bases and 8 bases respectively, with 27 bases between them. This CDR3 is built from 17 residues.

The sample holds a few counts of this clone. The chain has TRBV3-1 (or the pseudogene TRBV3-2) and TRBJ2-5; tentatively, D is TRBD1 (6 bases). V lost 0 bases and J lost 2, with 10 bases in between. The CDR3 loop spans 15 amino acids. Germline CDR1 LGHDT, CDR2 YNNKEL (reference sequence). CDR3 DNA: TGTGCCAGCAGCCAAGATGCCACAGGGCAAGAGACCCAGTACTTC. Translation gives CASSQDATGQETQYF.

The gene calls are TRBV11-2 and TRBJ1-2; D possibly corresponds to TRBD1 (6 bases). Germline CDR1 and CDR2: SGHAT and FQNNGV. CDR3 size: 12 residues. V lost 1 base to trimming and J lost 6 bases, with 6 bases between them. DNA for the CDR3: TGTGCCAGCAGCTTAGCAGGGGATGGCTACACCTTC. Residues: CASSLAGDGYTF.

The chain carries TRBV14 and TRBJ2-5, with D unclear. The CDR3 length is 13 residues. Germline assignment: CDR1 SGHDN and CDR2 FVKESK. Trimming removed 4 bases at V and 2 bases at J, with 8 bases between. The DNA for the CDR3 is TGTGCCAGCAGCCTTTTCCTTCAAGAGACCCAGTACTTC. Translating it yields CASSLFLQETQYF.

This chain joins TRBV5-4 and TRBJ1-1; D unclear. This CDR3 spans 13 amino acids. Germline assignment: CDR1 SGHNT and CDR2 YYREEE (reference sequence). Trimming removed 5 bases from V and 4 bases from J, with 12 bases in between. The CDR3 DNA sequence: TGTGCCAGCAGGGGAGGGAGAATCACTGAAGCTTTCTTT. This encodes CASRGGRITEAFF.

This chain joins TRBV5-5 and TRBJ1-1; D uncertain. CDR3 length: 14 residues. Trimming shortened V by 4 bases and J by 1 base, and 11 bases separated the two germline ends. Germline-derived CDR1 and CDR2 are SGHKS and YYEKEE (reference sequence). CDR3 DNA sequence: TGTGCCAGCAGCCTCCCGACGGCGAACACTGAAGCTTTCTTT. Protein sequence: CASSLPTANTEAFF.

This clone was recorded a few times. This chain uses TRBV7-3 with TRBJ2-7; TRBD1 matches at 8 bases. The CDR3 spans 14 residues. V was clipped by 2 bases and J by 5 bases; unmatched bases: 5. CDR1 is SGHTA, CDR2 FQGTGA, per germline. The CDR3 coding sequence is TGTGCCAGCAGCTTAGACAGGGGTAGCCACGAGCAGTACTTC. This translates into CASSLDRGSHEQYF.

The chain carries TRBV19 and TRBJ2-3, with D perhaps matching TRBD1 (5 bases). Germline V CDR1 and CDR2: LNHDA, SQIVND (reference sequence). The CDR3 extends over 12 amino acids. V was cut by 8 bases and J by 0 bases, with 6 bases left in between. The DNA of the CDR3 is TGTGCCAGTCGACAGAGCACAGATACGCAGTATTTT. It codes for CASRQSTDTQYF. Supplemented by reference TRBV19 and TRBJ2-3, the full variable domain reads DGGITQSPKYLFRKEGQNVTLSCEQNLNHDAMYWYRQDPGQGLRLIYYSQIVNDFQKGDIAEGYSVSREKKESFPLTVTSAQKNPTAFYLCASRQSTDTQYFGPGTRLTVL.

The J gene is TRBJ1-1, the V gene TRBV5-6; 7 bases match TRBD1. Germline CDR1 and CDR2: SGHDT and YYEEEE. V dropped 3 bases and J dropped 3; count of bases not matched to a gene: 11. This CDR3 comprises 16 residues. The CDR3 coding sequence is TGTGCCAGCAGCTCAATGTCAGGGACAGTGTACACTGAAGCTTTCTTT. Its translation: CASSSMSGTVYTEAFF.

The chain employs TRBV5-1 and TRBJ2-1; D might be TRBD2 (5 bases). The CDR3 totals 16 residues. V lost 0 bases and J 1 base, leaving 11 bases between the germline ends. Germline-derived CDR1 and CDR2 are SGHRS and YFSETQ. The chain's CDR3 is CASSLAVTSSYNEQFF. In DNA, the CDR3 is TGCGCCAGCAGCTTGGCCGTAACTAGTTCCTACAATGAGCAGTTCTTC.

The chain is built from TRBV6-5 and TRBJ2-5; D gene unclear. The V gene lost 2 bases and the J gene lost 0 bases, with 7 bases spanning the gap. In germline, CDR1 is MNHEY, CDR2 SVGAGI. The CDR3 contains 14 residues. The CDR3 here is CASSYLRNQETQYF. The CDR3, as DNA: TGTGCCAGCAGTTACCTACGGAACCAAGAGACCCAGTACTTC.

CDR3 coding DNA: TGTGCCTGGAATATTGGGCCAGGCAATTCACCCCTCCACTTT. Translated: CAWNIGPGNSPLHF. The chain carries TRBV30 and TRBJ1-6, with D hard to call. With 4 bases removed from V and 7 bases from J, the gap between germline ends came to 14 bases. The CDR3 totals 14 residues. Per the germline V gene, CDR1 is GTSNPN and CDR2 is SVGIG (reference sequence).

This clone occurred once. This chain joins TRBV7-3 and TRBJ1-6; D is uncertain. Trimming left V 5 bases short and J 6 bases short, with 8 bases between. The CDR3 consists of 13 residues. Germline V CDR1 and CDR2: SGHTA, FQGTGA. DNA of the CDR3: TGTGCCAGCAGCCTAAACCCTAATTCACCCCTCCACTTT. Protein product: CASSLNPNSPLHF.

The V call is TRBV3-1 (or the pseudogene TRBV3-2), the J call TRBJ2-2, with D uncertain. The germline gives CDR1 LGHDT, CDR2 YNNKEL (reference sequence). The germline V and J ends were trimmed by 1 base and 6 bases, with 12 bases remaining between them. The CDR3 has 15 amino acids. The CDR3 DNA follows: TGTGCCAGCAGCCAAGTCGGATCGATGGCCGGGGAGCTGTTTTTT. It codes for CASSQVGSMAGELFF.

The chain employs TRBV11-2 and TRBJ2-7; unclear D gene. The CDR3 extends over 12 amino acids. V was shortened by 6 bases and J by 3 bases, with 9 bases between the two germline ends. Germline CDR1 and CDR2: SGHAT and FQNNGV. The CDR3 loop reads CASRKVGYEQYF. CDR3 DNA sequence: TGTGCCAGCAGAAAAGTAGGCTACGAGCAGTACTTC.

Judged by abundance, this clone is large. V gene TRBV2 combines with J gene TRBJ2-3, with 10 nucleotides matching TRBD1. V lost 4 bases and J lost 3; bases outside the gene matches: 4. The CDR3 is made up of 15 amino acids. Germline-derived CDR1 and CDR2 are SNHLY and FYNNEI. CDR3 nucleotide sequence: TGTGCCAGCAGTGGTAGGACAGGGGGTACAGATACGCAGTATTTT. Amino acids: CASSGRTGGTDTQYF.

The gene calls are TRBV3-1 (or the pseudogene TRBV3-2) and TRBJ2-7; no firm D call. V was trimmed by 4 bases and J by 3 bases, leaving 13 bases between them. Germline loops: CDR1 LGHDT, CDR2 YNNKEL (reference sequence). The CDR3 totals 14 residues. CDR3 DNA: TGTGCCAGCAGCCGCGGTGCCTCCGACTACGAGCAGTACTTC. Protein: CASSRGASDYEQYF.

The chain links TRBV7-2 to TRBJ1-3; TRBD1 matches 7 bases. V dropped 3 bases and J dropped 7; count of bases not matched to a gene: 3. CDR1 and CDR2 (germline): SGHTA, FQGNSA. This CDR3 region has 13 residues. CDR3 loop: CASSLGRGNTIYF. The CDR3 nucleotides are TGTGCCAGCAGCTTGGGCAGGGGGAACACCATATATTTT. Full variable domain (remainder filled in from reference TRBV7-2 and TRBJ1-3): GAGVSQSPSNKVTEKGKDVELRCDPISGHTALYWYRQSLGQGLEFLIYFQGNSAPDKSGLPSDRFSAERTGGSVSTLTIQRTQQEDSAVYLCASSLGRGNTIYFGEGSWLTVV.

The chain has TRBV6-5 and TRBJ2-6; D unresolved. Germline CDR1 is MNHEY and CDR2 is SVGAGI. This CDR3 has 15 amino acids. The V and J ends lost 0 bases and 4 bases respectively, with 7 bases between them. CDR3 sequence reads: CASSYSWSGANVLTF. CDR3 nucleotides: TGTGCCAGCAGTTACTCGTGGTCCGGGGCCAACGTCCTGACTTTC.

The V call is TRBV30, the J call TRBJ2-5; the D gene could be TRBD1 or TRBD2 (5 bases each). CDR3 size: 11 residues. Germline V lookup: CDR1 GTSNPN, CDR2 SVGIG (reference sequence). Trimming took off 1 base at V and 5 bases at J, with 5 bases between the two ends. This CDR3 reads CAWSGGETQYF. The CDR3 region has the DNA TGTGCCTGGAGTGGGGGGGAGACCCAGTACTTC.